These T cell receptor beta chains were read from a single sample in a study of T cell responses to AZD1222 COVID-19 vaccine. Assay used: immunoSEQ multiplex PCR; TCRdb lists only in-frame clones, some missing. This sample has about 150,000 clones, with roughly 92% found just once. Sequenced material: peripheral blood, taken on day 0 of AZD1222 vaccination. These receptors originate from an adult in good health. Both conserved end residues are part of each CDR3.

j_call v_call cdr3_aa
TRBJ1-2 TRBV5-1 CASSSLRQGGGYTF
TRBJ2-2 TRBV19 CASSSVTTNTGELFF
TRBJ2-1 TRBV7-9 CASSYGQGEDEQFF
TRBJ1-4 TRBV2 CASATGPQGKLFF
TRBJ1-1 TRBV5-6 CASSLVPTGANTEAFF
TRBJ1-5 TRBV7-2 CASSEGKLSNQPQHF
TRBJ2-2 TRBV5-1 CASSLYPSGASPQSTGELFF
TRBJ1-2 TRBV30 CAWMEEGYTNYGYTF
TRBJ2-2 TRBV6-5 CATLNPGQGSGELFF
TRBJ1-1 TRBV28 CASSSGHTNTEAFF
TRBJ2-2 TRBV10-3 CATRASSLSGELFF
TRBJ2-3 TRBV11-2 CASSPWTSELSDTQYF
TRBJ2-2 TRBV28 CASRDASLTGELFF
TRBJ1-3 TRBV5-1 CASSSGQGRDTIYF
TRBJ2-5 TRBV11-3 CASSLEGGEAQETQYF
TRBJ1-2 TRBV5-1 CASRDLDRVSGYTF
TRBJ1-5 TRBV19 CASNSLSNQPQHF
TRBJ2-3 TRBV20-1 CSASPGGTSTDTQYF
TRBJ1-6 TRBV5-4 CASSSGQSLSPLHF
TRBJ2-1 TRBV28 CATTQVEGPELF
TRBJ2-1 TRBV7-3 CASNDRAGDNEQFF
TRBJ2-2 TRBV11-2 CASSFPAGAVNTGELFF
TRBJ2-5 TRBV6-4 CASSEDGGGLETQYF
TRBJ2-5 TRBV6-5 CASSLMSGGAQYF
TRBJ2-2 TRBV28 CASSLAGYNGELFF
TRBJ1-6 TRBV15 CATSRSQTGLNNSPLHF
TRBJ1-1 TRBV18 CASSPKGQGANTEAFF
TRBJ1-1 TRBV13 CASSFITRDPEAFF
TRBJ1-5 TRBV4-1 CASSQEGTLNQPQHF
TRBJ1-1 TRBV7-9 CASSLPAGTGNTEAFF
TRBJ1-3 TRBV7-6 CASTLSGTVGNTIYF
TRBJ1-1 TRBV7-8 CASSLLDTEAFF
TRBJ1-1 TRBV3-1/TRBV3-2 CASGGEGTEAFF
TRBJ1-2 TRBV7-2 CASSLAGGDGYTF
TRBJ2-1 TRBV11-1 CASTLGIVFGNEQFF
TRBJ2-2 TRBV6-4 CASTRSWDTGELFF
TRBJ2-1 TRBV2 CASCQWGDSYNEQFF
TRBJ1-2 TRBV7-9 CASSPTGYGYTF
TRBJ1-2 TRBV5-4 CASSPGTNYGYTF
TRBJ1-5 TRBV7-9 CASSNPRDSMHF
TRBJ1-1 TRBV3-1/TRBV3-2 CASSQVLRGSAFF
TRBJ2-5 TRBV7-2 CASSALAGGRKTQYF
TRBJ1-5 TRBV7-8 CASSPPGTGGNQPQHF
TRBJ2-5 TRBV27 CASRTTGGETQYF
TRBJ2-5 TRBV5-1 CASKESRGQETQYF
TRBJ1-6 TRBV2 CASSESGFVTYNSPLHF
TRBJ1-2 TRBV7-2 CASSPYRTGGYGYTF
TRBJ2-2 TRBV7-9 CASSSPSGELFF
TRBJ2-2 TRBV7-2 CASSPSLDRVPGELFF
TRBJ1-1 TRBV12-3/TRBV12-4 CASTENLNTEAFF
TRBJ1-1 TRBV7-3 CASGQLKNTEAFF
TRBJ1-2 TRBV5-5 CASSSPGQSHYGYTF
TRBJ1-4 TRBV5-8 CASSTRVRNEKLFF
TRBJ1-4 TRBV18 CASSLPANEKLFF
TRBJ2-1 TRBV6-1 CASSEGDDPYNEQFF